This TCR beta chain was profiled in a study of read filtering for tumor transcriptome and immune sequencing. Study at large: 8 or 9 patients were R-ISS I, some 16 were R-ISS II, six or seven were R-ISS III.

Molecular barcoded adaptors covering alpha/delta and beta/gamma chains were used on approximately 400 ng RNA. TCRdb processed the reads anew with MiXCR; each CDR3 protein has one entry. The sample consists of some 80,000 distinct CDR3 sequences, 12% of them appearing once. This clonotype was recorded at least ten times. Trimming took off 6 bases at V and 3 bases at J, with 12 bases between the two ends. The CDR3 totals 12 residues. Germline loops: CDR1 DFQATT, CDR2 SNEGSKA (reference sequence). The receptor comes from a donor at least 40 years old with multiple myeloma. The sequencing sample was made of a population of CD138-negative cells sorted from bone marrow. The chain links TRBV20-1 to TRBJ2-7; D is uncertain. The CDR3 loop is CSAVENNYEQYF. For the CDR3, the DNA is TGCAGTGCCGTGGAGAATAACTACGAGCAGTACTTC.